Shown below are 2 T cell receptor beta chains from a single sample sequenced in a study of human T cells and chemical hapten exposure. TCRdb processed the RACE reads anew with MiXCR; each CDR3 protein has one entry. The sample consists of around 190,000 distinct CDR3 sequences, around 24% of them appearing once. Time point described: patch test 1, 2 weeks after DPC sensitization. Regarding treatment: therapeutic diphenylcyclopropenone sensitization with weekly scalp DPC. This specimen was whole blood, taken in connection with sensitization to the hapten diphenylcyclopropenone (DPC). The source of these receptors is a woman aged 50 to 60 with alopecia areata. Some clones in this sample may be carry-over from other donors' samples.

V gene TRBV29-1 combines with J gene TRBJ2-1; 9 nucleotides align to TRBD2. This CDR3 is 16 amino acids long. Trimming cost V 3 bases and J 6 bases; bases outside gene matches: 12. Germline-derived CDR1 and CDR2 are SQVTM and ANQGSEA. Written as DNA, the CDR3 is TGCAGCGTTGAGCCGTGGGCTAGCGGGGCTTCCAATGAGCAGTTCTTC. It translates to CSVEPWASGASNEQFF.

In its sample, this clonotype was seen a few times. V usage is TRBV7-8 and J usage is TRBJ2-1, with 7 bases aligning to TRBD1. Trimming cost V 4 bases and J 14 bases; bases outside gene matches: 14. Germline lookup yields CDR1 SGHVS and CDR2 FQNEAQ. This CDR3 contains 14 residues. In nucleotides, the CDR3 is TGTGCCAGCAGCTCACTCCCCAAAGGGGGCGAGAAGTTCTTC. Residues: CASSSLPKGGEKFF.